The T cell receptor (beta chain) under discussion was sequenced for a study of cytomegalovirus exposure and HLA in healthy donors. This clone was found once. Both 60 Vbeta primers and 13 Jbeta primers went into the PCR. The repertoire was sequenced with immunoSEQ multiplex PCR; TCRdb's copy has only in-frame clones and lacks some. Of roughly 97,000 clones listed, 60% to 80% were seen once; the top ten hold roughly 5.9%. The TCR comes from a man between 60 and 75 years old in good health and CMV-seropositive. The sample was PBMCs.

The DNA for the CDR3 is TGTGCCAGTACCCCACTGGACAGGGAGGATTCACCCCTCCACTTT. Its protein is CASTPLDREDSPLHF. The V and J genes are TRBV19 and TRBJ1-6, with TRBD1 matching over 8 bases. Per germline, CDR1 LNHDA and CDR2 SQIVND (reference sequence). The CDR3 is 15 amino acids. J lost 8 bases, V lost 7 bases, and 10 bases had no gene match. Variable domain in full (rest from reference TRBV19 and TRBJ1-6): DGGITQSPKYLFRKEGQNVTLSCEQNLNHDAMYWYRQDPGQGLRLIYYSQIVNDFQKGDIAEGYSVSREKKESFPLTVTSAQKNPTAFYLCASTPLDREDSPLHFGNGTRLTVT.